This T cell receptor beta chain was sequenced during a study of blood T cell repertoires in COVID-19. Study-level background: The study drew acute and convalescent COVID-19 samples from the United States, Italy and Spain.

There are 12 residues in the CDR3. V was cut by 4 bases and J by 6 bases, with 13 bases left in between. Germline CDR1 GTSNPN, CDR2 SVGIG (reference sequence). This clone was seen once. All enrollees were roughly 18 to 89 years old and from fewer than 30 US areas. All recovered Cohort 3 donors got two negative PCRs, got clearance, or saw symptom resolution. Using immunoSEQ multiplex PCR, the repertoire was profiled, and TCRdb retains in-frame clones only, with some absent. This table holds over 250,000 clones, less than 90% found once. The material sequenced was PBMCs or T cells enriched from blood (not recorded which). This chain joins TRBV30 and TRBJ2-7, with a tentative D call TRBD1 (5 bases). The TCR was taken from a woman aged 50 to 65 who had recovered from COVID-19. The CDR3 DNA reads TGTGCCTGGAAAGGGGTCGGAGTCGAGCAGTACTTC. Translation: CAWKGVGVEQYF.